This T cell receptor beta chain is drawn from a study of shared T cell receptors in the human thymus. CDR1 is LNHDA, CDR2 SQIVND, per germline (reference sequence). The V segment lost 0 bases and the J segment 5 bases; nucleotides outside the gene matches: 6. The CDR3 spans 16 residues. The assay was immunoSEQ multiplex PCR, and TCRdb's table has in-frame clones only and misses some. The sample lists under 700,000 clones; 75% to 80% were seen once. This sample also belongs to another study, concerning human thymus T cells. Per that paper: Thymus was obtained from resections taken during corrective heart surgery. V and J genes seemed to be used with bias in thymic and blood repertoires. There were highly overlapping thymic repertoires among unrelated individuals, as related research reported.

Sequencing used thymocytes. J is TRBJ2-5 and V is TRBV19; 10 bases map to TRBD2. The TCR originated in a boy under two years old with a congenital heart defect. CDR3 coding DNA: TGTGCCAGTAGTATAGACCTAGCGGGAGAGGGGGAGACCCAGTACTTC. It is translated as CASSIDLAGEGETQYF.